A single sample gave rise to the 22 T cell receptor beta chains below, sequenced in a study of T cell responses to AZD1222 COVID-19 vaccine. TCRdb's copy holds only in-frame clones and misses some; the assay was immunoSEQ multiplex PCR. Among 120,000 or so clones listed, roughly nine tenths were seen once. The sample here was peripheral blood, taken on day 0 of AZD1222 vaccination. All receptors come from an adult in good health.

There are a few counts of this clone. This chain uses TRBV7-2 with TRBJ1-4, with D unresolved. The CDR3 sequence is 15 residues long. From germline, CDR1 is SGHTA and CDR2 FQGNSA. The V and J ends lost 2 bases and 4 bases respectively, with 11 bases between them. CDR3 loop: CASSLLGINNEKLFF. In DNA form, the CDR3 reads TGTGCCAGCAGCTTACTGGGGATAAATAATGAAAAACTGTTTTTT.

This chain connects TRBV7-2 to TRBJ2-3, with a weak D call TRBD2 (6 bases). Trimming pared 5 bases from V and 5 bases from J, leaving 26 bases between. Germline lookup yields CDR1 SGHTA and CDR2 FQGNSA. The CDR3 consists of 18 residues. The CDR3 DNA follows: TGTGCCAGCAGCCCCCGTCCGGCTACGGCGGGGCGCCGAGATACGCAGTATTTT. Translating gives CASSPRPATAGRRDTQYF.

This clone was detected only once. The chain uses TRBV3-1 (or the pseudogene TRBV3-2) and TRBJ1-2; unclear D gene. This CDR3 region has 14 residues. CDR1 and CDR2 from the germline V gene are LGHDT and YNNKEL (reference sequence). The V end lost 0 bases, the J end lost 9 bases, and 14 bases lay between the germline ends. The DNA of the CDR3 is TGTGCCAGCAGCCAAGAGACCAGACCCGGGAGCTACACCTTC. The encoded protein is CASSQETRPGSYTF.

This clone showed up just once. CDR3 coding DNA: TGTGCCAGCAGCAACAGGGGGGACTATGGCTACACCTTC. This codes for CASSNRGDYGYTF. V usage is TRBV3-1 (or the pseudogene TRBV3-2) and J usage is TRBJ1-2, with TRBD1 matching 8 bases. V lost 5 bases and J lost 3; bases outside the gene matches: 2. Germline CDR1 LGHDT, CDR2 YNNKEL (reference sequence). The CDR3 sequence is 13 residues long.

This chain uses TRBV7-2 with TRBJ2-3, with D perhaps matching TRBD1 (6 bases). The V end was cut by 3 bases, the J end by 10 bases, with 17 bases between. The CDR3 loop spans 14 amino acids. Looked up from germline, CDR1 is SGHTA and CDR2 is FQGNSA. CDR3 nucleotides: TGTGCCAGCAGCTTGGAACAGGGCCTTCGGGCGCAGTATTTT. Translating it yields CASSLEQGLRAQYF.

This rearrangement joins TRBV7-2 to TRBJ2-2; no reliable D call. The CDR3 spans 15 residues. Per germline, CDR1 SGHTA and CDR2 FQGNSA. V lost 1 base and J lost 1, with 7 bases in between. The CDR3 here is CASSLGTVNTGELFF. CDR3 bases: TGTGCCAGCAGCTTAGGGACGGTGAACACCGGGGAGCTGTTTTTT.

The rearrangement joins TRBV18 to TRBJ2-5; no firm D call. With 3 bases removed from V and 1 base from J, the gap between germline ends came to 18 bases. CDR3 length equals 17 residues. Germline V CDR1 and CDR2: KGHSH, LQKENI. This chain's CDR3 is CASSPQAPTVTQETQYF. The DNA for the CDR3 is TGTGCCAGCTCACCTCAGGCCCCGACCGTTACCCAAGAGACCCAGTACTTC.

The chain combines TRBV6-2 or TRBV6-3 with TRBJ2-3; D tentatively fits TRBD1 or TRBD2 (5 bases each). This CDR3 has 13 amino acids. Germline V gives CDR1 MNHEY, CDR2 SVGEGT. V lost 3 bases and J lost 6, with 10 bases in between. DNA for the CDR3: TGTGCCAGCAGTTATGCCGGGACGGATACGCAGTATTTT. Amino acids: CASSYAGTDTQYF.

This rearrangement joins TRBV7-6 to TRBJ1-6; TRBD1 is a possible D gene (6 bases). The length of the CDR3 is 15 residues. CDR1 and CDR2 from the germline V gene are SGHVS and FNYEAQ. V shed 1 base and J shed 3 bases, with 7 bases lying between them. The CDR3 DNA reads TGTGCCAGCAGCTTAGGGACAGACTATAATTCACCCCTCCACTTT. It yields the protein CASSLGTDYNSPLHF.

The rearrangement links TRBV6-5 to TRBJ2-3; 7 nucleotides line up with TRBD1. The CDR3 runs 15 residues. CDR1 is MNHEY, CDR2 SVGAGI, per germline. The J segment lost 6 bases and the V segment lost 4 bases, leaving 10 bases of the junction unmatched. The CDR3 region has the DNA TGTGCCAGCAGTTCGACAGGGAAGGGGTGGGATACGCAGTATTTT. Its protein product is CASSSTGKGWDTQYF.

The CDR3 is CASSRDREHEQFF. The CDR3 coding sequence is TGTGCCAGCTCACGGGACAGGGAACATGAGCAGTTCTTC. V gene TRBV18 combines with J gene TRBJ2-1; 9 nucleotides line up with TRBD1. V lost 4 bases, J lost 8 bases, and 3 bases stayed unmatched. The CDR3 covers 13 residues. Germline CDR1 and CDR2: KGHSH and LQKENI.

The rearrangement joins TRBV25-1 to TRBJ1-6; D unresolved. The CDR3 sequence is 13 residues long. V dropped 10 bases and J dropped 7 bases, with 14 bases sitting between them. From germline, CDR1 is MGHDK and CDR2 SYGVNS. The CDR3 spells CATSGFANSPLHF. The DNA for the CDR3 is TGTGCCACTTCGGGTTTTGCGAATTCACCCCTCCACTTT.

The chain is built from TRBV25-1 and TRBJ1-1, with D hard to call. The CDR3 totals 12 residues. The V and J ends lost 4 bases and 5 bases respectively, with 8 bases between them. From germline, CDR1 is MGHDK and CDR2 SYGVNS. The CDR3 bases are TGTGCCAGCAGTGTAGGGAGGACTGAAGCTTTCTTT. Translation gives CASSVGRTEAFF.

The V and J genes are TRBV7-3 and TRBJ2-3; D is tentatively TRBD1 or TRBD2 (5 bases each). V was cut by 0 bases and J by 2 bases, with 9 bases left in between. This CDR3 region has 15 residues. Germline lookup yields CDR1 SGHTA and CDR2 FQGTGA. The CDR3 protein is CASSLTGTVTDTQYF. CDR3 bases: TGTGCCAGCAGCTTAACGGGGACGGTCACAGATACGCAGTATTTT.

V is TRBV7-9 and J is TRBJ2-1; 7 bases agree with TRBD2. The CDR3 loop spans 16 amino acids. Looked up from germline, CDR1 is SEHNR and CDR2 is FQNEAQ (reference sequence). J lost 0 bases, V lost 5 bases, and 7 bases had no gene match. CDR3 bases: TGTGCCAGCAGCCCCCGCGGGGGATCCTCCTACAATGAGCAGTTCTTC. Its translation is CASSPRGGSSYNEQFF. The variable domain in full, completed from reference TRBV7-9 and TRBJ2-1, reads DTGVSQNPRHKITKRGQNVTFRCDPISEHNRLYWYRQTLGQGPEFLTYFQNEAQLEKSRLLSDRFSAERPKGSFSTLEIQRTEQGDSAMYLCASSPRGGSSYNEQFFGPGTRLTVL.

The chain links TRBV6-1 to TRBJ2-3, with 8 bases lining up with TRBD2. The germline V gene has CDR1 MNHNS and CDR2 SASEGT. CDR3 length: 13 amino acids. V was pared by 1 base and J by 10 bases, with 4 bases of the junction left unmatched. The CDR3 coding sequence is TGTGCCAGCAGTGAAGGGGGGACTAGGGCGCAGTATTTT. It is translated as CASSEGGTRAQYF.

This clone was seen only a few times. This rearrangement joins TRBV19 to TRBJ1-5, with D perhaps matching TRBD1 (5 bases). Germline CDR1 reads LNHDA; CDR2 reads SQIVND (reference sequence). The CDR3 consists of 14 residues. Trimming removed 6 bases from V and 4 bases from J, with 13 bases in between. Here the CDR3 DNA reads TGTGCCAGTAGCTTGATGGGGCAGAATCAGCCCCAGCATTTT. It translates to CASSLMGQNQPQHF. The complete variable domain, with remaining parts taken from reference TRBV19 and TRBJ1-5, reads DGGITQSPKYLFRKEGQNVTLSCEQNLNHDAMYWYRQDPGQGLRLIYYSQIVNDFQKGDIAEGYSVSREKKESFPLTVTSAQKNPTAFYLCASSLMGQNQPQHFGDGTRLSIL.

The CDR3 loop reads CASSQVAGGPYEQYF. The CDR3 DNA reads TGCGCCAGCAGCCAAGTAGCGGGAGGCCCGTACGAGCAGTACTTC. V and J are TRBV4-3 and TRBJ2-7; TRBD2 agrees at 10 bases. After removal of 1 base from V and 4 bases from J, the junction contained 4 bases not matched to a gene. This CDR3 region has 15 residues. Germline V gene lookup returns CDR1 LGHNA and CDR2 YSLEER.

This clone was observed a single time. The chain is built from TRBV7-9 and TRBJ1-1; 7 bases agree with TRBD1. V shed 7 bases, J shed 0 bases, and the junction held 11 bases outside the gene matches. The CDR3 has 16 residues. Germline CDR1 is SEHNR and CDR2 is FQNEAQ (reference sequence). CDR3 bases: TGTGCCAGCACCAATGGTCCCGGGACAGTGAACACTGAAGCTTTCTTT. Translated, it gives CASTNGPGTVNTEAFF.

J is TRBJ2-3 and V is TRBV5-6, with TRBD2 matching 11 bases. The CDR3 has 15 residues. CDR1 is SGHDT, CDR2 YYEEEE, per germline. The V and J ends lost 5 bases and 0 bases, in that order; junction bases with no gene match: 2. This CDR3 is CASRRTSGSTDTQYF. CDR3 sequence (DNA): TGTGCCAGCAGAAGGACTAGCGGGAGCACAGATACGCAGTATTTT.

In its sample, this clone was seen a few times. The J gene is TRBJ2-7, the V gene TRBV7-2; no clear D gene. Trimming removed 3 bases at V and 0 bases at J, with 9 bases between. CDR3 size: 14 residues. The V gene's germline CDR1 is SGHTA and CDR2 FQGNSA. The CDR3 coding sequence is TGTGCCAGCAGCTTCAGCCCGAGCTCCTACGAGCAGTACTTC. The encoded protein is CASSFSPSSYEQYF. The whole variable domain, remainder taken from reference TRBV7-2 and TRBJ2-7, is GAGVSQSPSNKVTEKGKDVELRCDPISGHTALYWYRQSLGQGLEFLIYFQGNSAPDKSGLPSDRFSAERTGGSVSTLTIQRTQQEDSAVYLCASSFSPSSYEQYFGPGTRLTVT.

This chain connects TRBV4-3 to TRBJ1-1; 7 nucleotides line up with TRBD1. V lost 1 base to trimming and J lost 5 bases; unmatched junction nucleotides: 4. CDR3 length: 14 residues. Germline V CDR1 and CDR2: LGHNA, YSLEER. The CDR3 here is CASSQGGTATEAFF. CDR3 sequence (DNA): TGCGCCAGCAGCCAAGGTGGGACAGCGACTGAAGCTTTCTTT.